Listed here is a single T cell receptor beta chain. Its specificity is not known. A template switching step contributed a universal primer site, while unique molecular identifiers were present in the cDNA. TCRdb re-called the 5' RACE reads with MiXCR, one entry per CDR3 protein. Of around 240,000 distinct CDR3 sequences in the sample, approximately 10% were seen once. The entry originates in a study of identical twins. General study results and limits: Cord blood's abundant beta clonotypes had fewer insertions, unlike memory repertoires. Out-of-frame TCR alpha sharing observed in monozygotic twins exceeded model estimates.

Sequencing was done on a sample of memory T cells sorted from blood. The sequence was obtained from a man between 50 and 59 years old in good health.

This chain's CDR3 is CSARDHAGSEWEQYF. DNA of the CDR3: TGCAGTGCTAGAGATCACGCGGGGTCGGAGTGGGAGCAGTACTTC. The rearrangement joins TRBV20-1 to TRBJ2-7; a weak D match, TRBD2 (6 bases). The CDR3 sequence is 15 residues long. Germline V gene lookup returns CDR1 DFQATT and CDR2 SNEGSKA (reference sequence). V was clipped by 0 bases and J by 7 bases, with 19 bases between them.